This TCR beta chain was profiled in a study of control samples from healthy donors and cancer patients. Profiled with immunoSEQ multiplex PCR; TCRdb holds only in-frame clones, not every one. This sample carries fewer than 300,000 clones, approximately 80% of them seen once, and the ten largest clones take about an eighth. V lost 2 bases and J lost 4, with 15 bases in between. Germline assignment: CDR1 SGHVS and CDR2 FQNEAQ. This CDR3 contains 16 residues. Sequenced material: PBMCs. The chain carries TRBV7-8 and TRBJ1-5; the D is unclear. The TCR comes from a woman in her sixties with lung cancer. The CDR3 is CASSLPSGGRNQPQHF. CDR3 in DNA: TGTGCCAGCAGCTTACCGTCTGGCGGGCGAAATCAGCCCCAGCATTTT.